The TCR beta chain under discussion was sequenced for a study of shared clonotypes between healthy human individuals. A note on this clone: Its antigen is not known.

Broader study findings: Exclusively blood specimens were collected; tissue repertoires likely differ.

In the study's own analysis: ImmunoSEQ junction-only sequences lacked quality scores, so their filtering differed. Only in-frame clones appear in the TCRdb table, and some are missing; sequencing was by immunoSEQ multiplex PCR. D and trimming come from the DNA, and the V and J calls and clone size come from that table. The sample carries roughly 2.6 million clones, over 85% recorded once. Germline V CDR1 and CDR2: SQVTM, ANQGSEA. The ends were cut back, 2 bases at V and 8 bases at J, with 10 bases in the middle. The CDR3 is 12 amino acids. The receptor was isolated from a young man in good health. The source material was naive CD4+ T cells sorted from blood. The subset here: CD45RA+ positively selected. The chain is built from TRBV29-1 and TRBJ2-1; the D is unclear. This CDR3 reads CSVERPGYEQFF. DNA for the CDR3: TGCAGCGTTGAAAGGCCTGGGTATGAGCAGTTCTTC.